This T cell receptor beta chain was sequenced for a study of OX40 agonist ivuxolimab in advanced cancers. For the study at large: Participants, approximately 80% male, averaged about 56 years of age, ranging from roughly 20 to 85.

Deletions cut 5 bases from V and 0 bases from J, with 9 bases between. The germline V gene has CDR1 SGHRS and CDR2 YFSETQ. The CDR3 contains 14 residues. This clone was picked up a small number of times. Some clones are missing from TCRdb's copy, which holds only in-frame ones; the method was immunoSEQ multiplex PCR. The table records 55,000 or so clones, approximately 87% of them present only once. Here the sequenced sample was CD4+ or CD8+ T cells sorted from blood, taken in a trial of the OX40 agonist ivuxolimab. The receptor was derived from an adult with an advanced solid tumor such as melanoma, head and neck, liver or kidney cancer. The chain links TRBV5-1 to TRBJ1-3, with no clear D. The CDR3 reads CASREEASGNTIYF. The CDR3, as DNA: TGCGCCAGCAGGGAGGAAGCCTCTGGAAACACCATATATTTT.